The 6 T cell receptor beta chains in this list originate from one sample, sequenced in a study of cytomegalovirus exposure and HLA in healthy donors. The study ran its PCR with 60 Vbeta and 13 Jbeta primers. Data came from immunoSEQ multiplex PCR; TCRdb stores just in-frame clones and leaves some out. The table records 45,000 to 65,000 clones, about 84% of them present only once. Sequencing was performed on PBMCs. The receptors originated from a man aged 25 to 40 in good health and CMV-seronegative.

The chain uses TRBV4-2 and TRBJ1-4, with D unresolved. The CDR3 is 16 amino acids. Germline assignment: CDR1 LGHNA and CDR2 YNFKEQ. V lost 5 bases and J lost 7, with 20 bases in between. CDR3 DNA sequence: TGTGCCAGCAGCTTAAATTATCGGGTACCACCTGAAAAACTGTTTTTT. Translating gives CASSLNYRVPPEKLFF.

The chain joins TRBV28 to TRBJ2-6; a possible D gene is TRBD1 (6 bases). The ends were cut back, 2 bases at V and 2 bases at J, with 7 bases in the middle. There are 15 residues in the CDR3. Germline V gene data show CDR1 as MDHEN and CDR2 as SYDVKM. Here the CDR3 DNA reads TGTGCCAGCAGTTTAAGGGGGACTGGGGCCAACGTCCTGACTTTC. This gives the protein CASSLRGTGANVLTF.

The V gene is TRBV5-4, the J gene TRBJ2-7, with 8 bases identical to TRBD2. CDR1 is SGHNT and CDR2 is YYREEE in the germline V gene (reference sequence). Losses at the gene ends were 3 bases for V and 0 bases for J; bases not matched to a gene: 8. The CDR3 runs to 16 residues. The CDR3 nucleotides are TGTGCCAGCAGCTCGGGAGGGGGAAGCTTCTCCTACGAGCAGTACTTC. Amino acid sequence: CASSSGGGSFSYEQYF.

The gene calls are TRBV19 and TRBJ2-6; tentative D call: TRBD2 (5 bases). The V gene's germline CDR1 is LNHDA and CDR2 SQIVND (reference sequence). This CDR3 spans 14 amino acids. V was clipped by 6 bases and J by 4 bases, with 10 bases between them. CDR3 protein: CASRRPGGANVLTF. In DNA form, the CDR3 reads TGTGCCAGTAGGCGCCCGGGGGGGGCCAACGTCCTGACTTTC.

The rearrangement joins TRBV5-5 to TRBJ1-2; D call uncertain. There are 16 residues in the CDR3. The V gene's germline CDR1 is SGHKS and CDR2 YYEKEE (reference sequence). V was shortened by 2 bases and J by 2 bases, with 16 bases between the two germline ends. CDR3 sequence (DNA): TGTGCCAGCAGCTTATTTGGACGTACGGGAAACTATGGCTACACCTTC. This codes for CASSLFGRTGNYGYTF.

The chain uses TRBV5-4 and TRBJ2-7; weak D call: TRBD1 (5 bases). Trimming left V 0 bases short and J 5 bases short, with 9 bases between. CDR3 length: 13 residues. CDR1 SGHNT and CDR2 YYREEE come from the germline V gene (reference sequence). CDR3 loop: CASSLAVGDEQYF. CDR3 DNA: TGTGCCAGCAGCTTGGCCGTAGGGGACGAGCAGTACTTC.